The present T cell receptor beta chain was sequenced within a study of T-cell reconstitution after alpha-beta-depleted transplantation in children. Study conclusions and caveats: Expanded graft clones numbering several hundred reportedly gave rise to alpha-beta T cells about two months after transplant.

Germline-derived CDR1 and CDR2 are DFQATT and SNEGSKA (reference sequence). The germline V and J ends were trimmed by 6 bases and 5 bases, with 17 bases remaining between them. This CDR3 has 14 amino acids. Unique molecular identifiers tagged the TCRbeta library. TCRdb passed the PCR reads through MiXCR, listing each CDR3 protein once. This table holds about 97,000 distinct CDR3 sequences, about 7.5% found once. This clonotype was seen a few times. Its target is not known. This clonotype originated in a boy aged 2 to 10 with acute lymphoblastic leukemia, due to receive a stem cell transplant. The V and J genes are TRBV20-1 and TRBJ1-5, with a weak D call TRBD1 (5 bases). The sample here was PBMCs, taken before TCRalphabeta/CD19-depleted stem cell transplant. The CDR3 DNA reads TGCAGTGCCTGGACAACCTTAAGGGATCAGCCCCAGCATTTT. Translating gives CSAWTTLRDQPQHF.